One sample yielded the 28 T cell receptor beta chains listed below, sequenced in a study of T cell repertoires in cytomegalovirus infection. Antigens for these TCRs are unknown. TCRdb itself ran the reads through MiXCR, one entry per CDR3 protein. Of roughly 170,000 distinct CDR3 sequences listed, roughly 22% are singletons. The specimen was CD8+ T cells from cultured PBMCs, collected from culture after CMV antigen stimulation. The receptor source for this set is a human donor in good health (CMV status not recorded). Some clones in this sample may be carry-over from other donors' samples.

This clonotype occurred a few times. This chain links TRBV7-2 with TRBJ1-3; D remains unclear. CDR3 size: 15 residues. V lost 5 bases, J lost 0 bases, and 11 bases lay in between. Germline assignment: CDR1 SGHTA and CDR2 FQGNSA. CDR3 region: CASSPAVGSGNTIYF. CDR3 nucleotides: TGTGCCAGCAGCCCGGCGGTGGGCTCTGGAAACACCATATATTTT.

CDR3 DNA: TGTGCCAGCAGTCTGAGTCGGGTAGGGTACACTGAAGCTTTCTTT. It codes for CASSLSRVGYTEAFF. The chain employs TRBV12-3 or TRBV12-4 and TRBJ1-1; D not certain. The CDR3 is 15 residues long. V dropped 5 bases and J dropped 3 bases, with 16 bases sitting between them.

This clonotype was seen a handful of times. The CDR3 region is CASSLPRDSLNTEAFF. CDR3 sequence (DNA): TGTGCCAGCAGCCTTCCAAGGGACAGCTTAAACACTGAAGCTTTCTTT. The V and J genes are TRBV2 and TRBJ1-1; 7 nucleotides line up with TRBD1. V shed 6 bases, J shed 2 bases, and the junction held 12 bases outside the gene matches. CDR1 and CDR2 (germline): SNHLY, FYNNEI. This CDR3 has 16 amino acids. Complete variable domain (other parts from reference TRBV2 and TRBJ1-1): EPEVTQTPSHQVTQMGQEVILRCVPISNHLYFYWYRQILGQKVEFLVSFYNNEISEKSEIFDDQFSVERPDGSNFTLKIRSTKLEDSAMYFCASSLPRDSLNTEAFFGQGTRLTVV.

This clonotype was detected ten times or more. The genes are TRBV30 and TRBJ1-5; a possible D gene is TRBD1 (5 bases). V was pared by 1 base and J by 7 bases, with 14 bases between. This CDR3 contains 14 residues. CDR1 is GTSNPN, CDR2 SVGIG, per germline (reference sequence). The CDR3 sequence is CAWSDFGTRQPQHF. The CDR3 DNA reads TGTGCCTGGAGTGATTTCGGGACCAGGCAGCCCCAGCATTTT.

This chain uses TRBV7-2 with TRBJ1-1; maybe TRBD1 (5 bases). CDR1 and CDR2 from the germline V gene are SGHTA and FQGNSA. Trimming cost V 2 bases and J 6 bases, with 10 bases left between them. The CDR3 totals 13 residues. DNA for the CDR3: TGTGCCAGCAGCTTAAACGTACAGGCTGAAGCTTTCTTT. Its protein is CASSLNVQAEAFF.

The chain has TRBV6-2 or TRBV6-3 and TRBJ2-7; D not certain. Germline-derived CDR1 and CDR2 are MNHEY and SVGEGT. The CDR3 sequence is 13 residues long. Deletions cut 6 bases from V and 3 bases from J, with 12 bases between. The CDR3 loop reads CASRYKGVYEQYF. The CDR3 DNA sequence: TGTGCCAGCAGGTATAAAGGAGTCTACGAGCAGTACTTC.

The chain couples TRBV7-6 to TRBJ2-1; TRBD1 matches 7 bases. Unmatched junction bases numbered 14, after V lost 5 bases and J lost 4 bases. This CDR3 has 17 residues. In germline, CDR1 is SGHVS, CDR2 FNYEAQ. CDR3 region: CASSHRKTGQIYNEQFF. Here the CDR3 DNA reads TGTGCCAGCAGCCACCGAAAAACGGGACAGATTTACAATGAGCAGTTCTTC.

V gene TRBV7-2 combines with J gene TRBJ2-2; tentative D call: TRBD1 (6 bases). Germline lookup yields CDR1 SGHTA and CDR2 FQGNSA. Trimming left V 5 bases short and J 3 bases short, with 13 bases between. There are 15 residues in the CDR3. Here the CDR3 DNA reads TGTGCCAGCAGCCCCGAAGGACAGTACACCGGGGAGCTGTTTTTT. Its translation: CASSPEGQYTGELFF. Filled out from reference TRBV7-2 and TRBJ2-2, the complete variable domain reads GAGVSQSPSNKVTEKGKDVELRCDPISGHTALYWYRQSLGQGLEFLIYFQGNSAPDKSGLPSDRFSAERTGGSVSTLTIQRTQQEDSAVYLCASSPEGQYTGELFFGEGSRLTVL.

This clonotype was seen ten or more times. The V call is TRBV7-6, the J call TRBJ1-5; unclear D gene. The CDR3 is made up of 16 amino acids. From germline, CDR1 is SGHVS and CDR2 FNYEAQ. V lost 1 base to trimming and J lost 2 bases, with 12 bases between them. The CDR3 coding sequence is TGTGCCAGCAGCTTAGGGGCGGGGATGGGCAATCAGCCCCAGCATTTT. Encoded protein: CASSLGAGMGNQPQHF.

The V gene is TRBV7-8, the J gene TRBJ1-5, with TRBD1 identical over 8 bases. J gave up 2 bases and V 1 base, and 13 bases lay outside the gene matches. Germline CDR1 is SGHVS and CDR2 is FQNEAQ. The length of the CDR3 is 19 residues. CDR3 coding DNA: TGTGCCAGCAGCTTAGGGAGTCGACAGGGGAAAAGGGGCAATCAGCCCCAGCATTTT. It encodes CASSLGSRQGKRGNQPQHF.

CDR3 nucleotide sequence: TGCAGCGTGCCGACAGGCCTGAACTATGGCTACACCTTC. Translation: CSVPTGLNYGYTF. The chain combines TRBV29-1 with TRBJ1-2, with D possibly being TRBD1 (6 bases). The CDR3 extends over 13 amino acids. The germline V and J ends were trimmed by 6 bases and 2 bases, with 13 bases remaining between them. The germline gives CDR1 SQVTM, CDR2 ANQGSEA. The full variable domain, in which reference TRBV29-1 and TRBJ1-2 provide the parts outside the CDR3, is SAVISQKPSRDICQRGTSLTIQCQVDSQVTMMFWYRQQPGQSLTLIATANQGSEATYESGFVIDKFPISRPNLTFSTLTVSNMSPEDSSIYLCSVPTGLNYGYTFGSGTRLTVV.

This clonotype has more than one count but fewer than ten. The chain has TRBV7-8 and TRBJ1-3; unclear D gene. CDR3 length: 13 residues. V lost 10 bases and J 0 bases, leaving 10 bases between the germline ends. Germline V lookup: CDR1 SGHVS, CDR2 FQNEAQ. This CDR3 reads CATHLGSGNTIYF. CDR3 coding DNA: TGTGCCACCCACCTCGGCTCTGGAAACACCATATATTTT.

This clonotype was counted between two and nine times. The CDR3 spells CASSYGAGKLEQYF. The CDR3 coding sequence is TGTGCCAGCAGTTACGGCGCAGGGAAGCTCGAGCAGTACTTC. The gene calls are TRBV6-2 or TRBV6-3 and TRBJ2-7; the D gene is possibly TRBD1 (5 bases). Germline CDR1 and CDR2: MNHEY and SVGEGT. Trimming pared 2 bases from V and 6 bases from J, leaving 14 bases between. The CDR3 extends over 14 amino acids.

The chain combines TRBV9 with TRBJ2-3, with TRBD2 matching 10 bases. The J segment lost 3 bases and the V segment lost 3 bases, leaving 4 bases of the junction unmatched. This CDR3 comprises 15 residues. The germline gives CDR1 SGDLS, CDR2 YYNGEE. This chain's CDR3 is CASSAGLADTDTQYF. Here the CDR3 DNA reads TGTGCCAGCAGCGCCGGACTAGCGGATACAGATACGCAGTATTTT.

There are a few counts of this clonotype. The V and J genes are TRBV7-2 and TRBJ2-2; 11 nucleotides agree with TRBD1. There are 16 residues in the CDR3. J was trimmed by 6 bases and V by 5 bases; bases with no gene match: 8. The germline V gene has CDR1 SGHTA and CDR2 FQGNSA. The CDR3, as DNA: TGTGCCAGCAGCCCGAGGACAGGGGGCATGGCCGGGGAGCTGTTTTTT. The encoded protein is CASSPRTGGMAGELFF.

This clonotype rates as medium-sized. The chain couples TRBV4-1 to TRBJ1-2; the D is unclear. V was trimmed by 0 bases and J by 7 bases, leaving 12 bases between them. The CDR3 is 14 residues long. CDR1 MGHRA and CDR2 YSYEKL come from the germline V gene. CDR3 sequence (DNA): TGCGCCAGCAGCCAAGATAGGGTGACGGGTGGCTACACCTTC. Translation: CASSQDRVTGGYTF.

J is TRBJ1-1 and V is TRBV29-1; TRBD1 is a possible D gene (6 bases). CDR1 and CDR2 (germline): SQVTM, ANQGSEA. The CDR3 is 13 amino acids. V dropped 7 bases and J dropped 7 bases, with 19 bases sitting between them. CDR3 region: CSAYLQGLLEAFF. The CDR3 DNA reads TGCAGCGCTTACCTACAGGGCTTGCTTGAAGCTTTCTTT. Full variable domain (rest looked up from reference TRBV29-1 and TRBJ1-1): SAVISQKPSRDICQRGTSLTIQCQVDSQVTMMFWYRQQPGQSLTLIATANQGSEATYESGFVIDKFPISRPNLTFSTLTVSNMSPEDSSIYLCSAYLQGLLEAFFGQGTRLTVV.

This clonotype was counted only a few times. CDR3 sequence reads: CASSGRTGTRSYGYTF. CDR3 DNA: TGTGCCAGCAGCGGAAGAACAGGGACCCGATCGTATGGCTACACCTTC. The rearrangement uses TRBV9 and TRBJ1-2; D may be TRBD1 (6 bases). V lost 3 bases to trimming and J lost 5 bases, with 20 bases between them. Germline V gene sequence: CDR1 SGDLS, CDR2 YYNGEE. The CDR3 is 16 amino acids.

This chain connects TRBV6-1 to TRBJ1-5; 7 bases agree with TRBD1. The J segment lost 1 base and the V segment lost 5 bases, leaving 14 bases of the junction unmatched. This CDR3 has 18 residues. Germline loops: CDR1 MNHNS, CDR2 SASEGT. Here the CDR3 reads CASSFEWIGTDSNQPQHF. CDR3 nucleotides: TGTGCCAGCAGTTTTGAATGGATTGGGACAGACAGCAATCAGCCCCAGCATTTT.

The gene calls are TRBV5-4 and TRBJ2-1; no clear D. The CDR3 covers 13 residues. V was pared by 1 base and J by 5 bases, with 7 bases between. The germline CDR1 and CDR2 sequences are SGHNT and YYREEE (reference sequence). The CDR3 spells CASSLRSNNEQFF. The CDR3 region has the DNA TGTGCCAGCAGCTTGAGGTCTAACAATGAGCAGTTCTTC. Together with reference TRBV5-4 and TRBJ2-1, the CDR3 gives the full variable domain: ETGVTQSPTHLIKTRGQQVTLRCSSQSGHNTVSWYQQALGQGPQFIFQYYREEENGRGNFPPRFSGLQFPNYSSELNVNALELDDSALYLCASSLRSNNEQFFGPGTRLTVL.

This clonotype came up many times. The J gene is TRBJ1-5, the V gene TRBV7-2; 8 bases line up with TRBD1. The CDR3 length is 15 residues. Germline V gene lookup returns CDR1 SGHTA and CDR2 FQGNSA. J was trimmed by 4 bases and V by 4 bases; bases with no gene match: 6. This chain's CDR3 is CASSSTGDLNQPQHF. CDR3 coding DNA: TGTGCCAGCAGCTCGACAGGGGACCTTAATCAGCCCCAGCATTTT.

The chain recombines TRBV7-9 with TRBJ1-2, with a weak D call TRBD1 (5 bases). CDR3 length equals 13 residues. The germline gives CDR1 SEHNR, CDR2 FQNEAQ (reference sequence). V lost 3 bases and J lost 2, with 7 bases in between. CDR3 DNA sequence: TGTGCCAGCAGCTTCCGGGACAACTATGGCTACACCTTC. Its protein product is CASSFRDNYGYTF.

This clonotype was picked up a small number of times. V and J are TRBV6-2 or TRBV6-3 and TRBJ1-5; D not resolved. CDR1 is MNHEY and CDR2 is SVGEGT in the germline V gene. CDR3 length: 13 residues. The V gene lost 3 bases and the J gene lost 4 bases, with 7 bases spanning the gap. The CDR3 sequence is CASSYVGNQPQHF. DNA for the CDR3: TGTGCCAGCAGTTATGTGGGGAATCAGCCCCAGCATTTT.

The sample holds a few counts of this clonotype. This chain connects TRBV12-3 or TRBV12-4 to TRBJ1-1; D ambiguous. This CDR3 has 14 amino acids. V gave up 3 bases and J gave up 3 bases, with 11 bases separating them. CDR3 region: CASSFPNFDTEAFF. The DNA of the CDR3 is TGTGCCAGCAGTTTCCCAAATTTCGACACTGAAGCTTTCTTT.

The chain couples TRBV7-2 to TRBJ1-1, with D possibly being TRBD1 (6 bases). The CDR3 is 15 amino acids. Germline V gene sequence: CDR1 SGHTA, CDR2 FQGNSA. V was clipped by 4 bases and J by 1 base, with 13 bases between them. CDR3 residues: CASSSGGSPNTEAFF. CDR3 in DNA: TGTGCCAGCAGCTCCGGGGGCTCGCCGAACACTGAAGCTTTCTTT. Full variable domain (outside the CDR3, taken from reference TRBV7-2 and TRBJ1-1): GAGVSQSPSNKVTEKGKDVELRCDPISGHTALYWYRQSLGQGLEFLIYFQGNSAPDKSGLPSDRFSAERTGGSVSTLTIQRTQQEDSAVYLCASSSGGSPNTEAFFGQGTRLTVV.

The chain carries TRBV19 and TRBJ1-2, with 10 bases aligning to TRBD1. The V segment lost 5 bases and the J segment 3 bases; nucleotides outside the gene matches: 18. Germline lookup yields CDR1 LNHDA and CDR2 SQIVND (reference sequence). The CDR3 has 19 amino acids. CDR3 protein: CASSQTPPGQGFVDYGYTF. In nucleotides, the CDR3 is TGTGCCAGTAGTCAAACCCCTCCGGGACAGGGGTTTGTGGACTATGGCTACACCTTC.

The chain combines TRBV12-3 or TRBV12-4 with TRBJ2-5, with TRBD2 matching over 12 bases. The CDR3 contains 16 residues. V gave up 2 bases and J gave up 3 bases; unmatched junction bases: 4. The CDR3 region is CASSLWSSGGEETQYF. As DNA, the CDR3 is TGTGCCAGCAGTTTATGGTCTAGCGGGGGGGAAGAGACCCAGTACTTC.

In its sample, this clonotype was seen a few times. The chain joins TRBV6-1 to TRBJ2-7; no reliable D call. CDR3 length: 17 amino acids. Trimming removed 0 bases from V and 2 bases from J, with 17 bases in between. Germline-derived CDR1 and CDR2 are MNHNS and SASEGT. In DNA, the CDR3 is TGTGCCAGCAGTGAAGCTTTGGGATTAAAAGTCCCCTACGAGCAGTACTTC. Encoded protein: CASSEALGLKVPYEQYF.